Listed here is a single T cell receptor beta chain. As yet, its antigen is unknown. This specimen belongs to a study of breast tumors, draining lymph nodes, adjacent tissues. Regarding the study as a whole: The lymph node origin of tumor T cells was framed as consistent with a hypothesis, not demonstrated.

TCRdb reprocessed the multiplex PCR reads via MiXCR and lists one record per CDR3 protein. The sample holds about 9,000 distinct CDR3 sequences, 40% to 55% seen once. The germline V gene has CDR1 SGHDN and CDR2 FVKESK. Trimming removed 1 base at V and 8 bases at J, with 17 bases between. The CDR3 is 15 residues long. The rearrangement links TRBV14 to TRBJ1-2; perhaps TRBD1 as D (5 bases). The source of this sequence is a female donor with breast cancer. Some clones in this sample may be carry-over from other donors' samples. The sample taken for sequencing was tumor-adjacent breast tissue. The CDR3 region has the DNA TGTGCCAGCAGCCAAGCTAGCGGGACGGTAGAGGGCTACACCTTC. Protein sequence: CASSQASGTVEGYTF.